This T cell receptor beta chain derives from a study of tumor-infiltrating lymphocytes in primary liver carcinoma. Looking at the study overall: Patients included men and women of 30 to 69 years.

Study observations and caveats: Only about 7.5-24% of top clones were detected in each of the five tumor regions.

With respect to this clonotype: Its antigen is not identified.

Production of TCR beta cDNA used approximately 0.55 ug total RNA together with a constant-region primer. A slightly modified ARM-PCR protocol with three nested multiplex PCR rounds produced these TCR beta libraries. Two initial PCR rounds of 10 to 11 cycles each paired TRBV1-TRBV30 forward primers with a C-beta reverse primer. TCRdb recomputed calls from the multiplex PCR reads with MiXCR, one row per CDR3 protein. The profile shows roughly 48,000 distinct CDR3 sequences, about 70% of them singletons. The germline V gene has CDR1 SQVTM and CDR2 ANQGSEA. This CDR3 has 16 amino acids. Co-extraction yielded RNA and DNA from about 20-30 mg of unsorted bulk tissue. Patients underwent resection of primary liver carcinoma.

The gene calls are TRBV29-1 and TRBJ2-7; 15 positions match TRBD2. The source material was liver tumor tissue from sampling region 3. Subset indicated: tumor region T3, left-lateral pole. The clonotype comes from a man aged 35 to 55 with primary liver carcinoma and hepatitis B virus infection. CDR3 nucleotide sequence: TGCTGCGCCCCGGGGACTAGCGGGAGGCAATCCTACGAGCAGTACTTC. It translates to CCAPGTSGRQSYEQYF.